A single sample gave rise to the 27 T cell receptor beta chains below, sequenced in a study of human T cells and chemical hapten exposure. TCRdb recomputed calls from the RACE reads with MiXCR, one row per CDR3 protein. Of 100,000 to 150,000 distinct CDR3 sequences listed, around 13% were seen once; the top ten hold 0.92%. Time point described: patch test 1, 2 weeks after DPC sensitization. This sample's treatment: therapeutic diphenylcyclopropenone sensitization with weekly scalp DPC. Sequencing used whole blood, obtained in connection with sensitization to the hapten diphenylcyclopropenone (DPC). Receptors originate from a man between 18 and 29 years old with alopecia areata. Some clones in this sample may be carry-over from other donors' samples.

This clonotype was detected many times. The V gene is TRBV20-1, the J gene TRBJ2-3; a possible D gene is TRBD2 (5 bases). This CDR3 region has 15 residues. Germline V gives CDR1 DFQATT, CDR2 SNEGSKA (reference sequence). Trimming cost V 7 bases and J 4 bases, with 21 bases left between them. CDR3 DNA: TGCAGTGTCCAAGAGCGGCGGGTGTGGTCAGATACGCAGTATTTT. Translating it yields CSVQERRVWSDTQYF.

The genes are TRBV2 and TRBJ2-2; 8 nucleotides agree with TRBD2. The trim removed 3 bases at V and 9 bases at J, leaving 3 bases unmatched. CDR3 length: 13 residues. Germline values: CDR1 SNHLY, CDR2 FYNNEI. CDR3 DNA sequence: TGTGCCAGCAGTGACGGGGGGGCCCGGGAGCTGTTTTTT. Amino acid sequence: CASSDGGARELFF. The whole variable domain, remainder taken from reference TRBV2 and TRBJ2-2, is EPEVTQTPSHQVTQMGQEVILRCVPISNHLYFYWYRQILGQKVEFLVSFYNNEISEKSEIFDDQFSVERPDGSNFTLKIRSTKLEDSAMYFCASSDGGARELFFGEGSRLTVL.

The chain uses TRBV6-5 and TRBJ2-7; D tentatively reads TRBD1 or TRBD2 (5 bases each). The CDR3 length is 14 residues. Trimming removed 0 bases from V and 0 bases from J, with 6 bases in between. Per germline, CDR1 MNHEY and CDR2 SVGAGI. CDR3: CASSYSRGSYEQYF. In DNA form, the CDR3 reads TGTGCCAGCAGTTACTCGAGGGGCTCCTACGAGCAGTACTTC.

This clonotype was seen more than once but under ten times. The CDR3 sequence is CASSSTGGKNIQYF. DNA for the CDR3: TGTGCCAGCAGCTCTACAGGGGGCAAAAACATTCAGTACTTC. V is TRBV7-2 and J is TRBJ2-4, with TRBD1 identical over 8 bases. Germline loops: CDR1 SGHTA, CDR2 FQGNSA. The CDR3 consists of 14 residues. V lost 4 bases and J lost 3; bases outside the gene matches: 2.

This chain joins TRBV9 and TRBJ1-6, with D hard to call. The germline V gene encodes CDR1 SGDLS and CDR2 YYNGEE. This CDR3 has 13 amino acids. V was cut by 4 bases and J by 9 bases, with 11 bases left in between. The CDR3 here is CASSRGGRSPLHF. Here the CDR3 DNA reads TGTGCCAGCAGCCGGGGAGGGCGTTCACCCCTCCACTTT.

This clonotype occurred a few times. The rearrangement joins TRBV7-2 to TRBJ2-1; TRBD2 matches 8 bases. With 6 bases clipped from V and 6 bases from J, the junction kept 7 bases outside the gene matches. CDR3 length: 14 residues. Germline CDR1 reads SGHTA; CDR2 reads FQGNSA. DNA of the CDR3: TGTGCCAGCAGGGGGACTAGATTTAGCAATGAGCAGTTCTTC. Translating gives CASRGTRFSNEQFF.

The CDR3 region has the DNA TGTGCCAGCAGTGAGGGGTATGGCTACACCTTC. Translating gives CASSEGYGYTF. The rearrangement joins TRBV6-1 to TRBJ1-2; D not resolved. Germline CDR1 MNHNS, CDR2 SASEGT. The CDR3 loop spans 11 amino acids. Deletions cut 3 bases from V and 5 bases from J, with 4 bases between.

This clonotype appeared a few times. V usage is TRBV6-1 and J usage is TRBJ2-3; tentative D call: TRBD2 (5 bases). Between the trimmed V and J ends, which lost 3 bases and 2 bases, there was a span of 15 bases. The CDR3 runs to 16 residues. CDR1 is MNHNS, CDR2 SASEGT, per germline. The CDR3 DNA is TGTGCCAGCAGTGAGTTGGGAGAAAGGGCCACAGATACGCAGTATTTT. It codes for CASSELGERATDTQYF.

The rearrangement joins TRBV9 to TRBJ1-1; weak D call: TRBD1 (6 bases). The V gene's germline CDR1 is SGDLS and CDR2 YYNGEE. Trimming cost V 3 bases and J 5 bases, with 11 bases left between them. This CDR3 is built from 13 residues. CDR3 nucleotides: TGTGCCAGCAGCGGGACAGTTTCAACTGAAGCTTTCTTT. Translation gives CASSGTVSTEAFF.

The CDR3 DNA follows: TGTGCCAGCAGCCCAACCGGGCAACGGGCTTTCTTT. Encoded protein: CASSPTGQRAFF. The genes are TRBV3-1 and TRBJ1-1; D unclear. The CDR3 covers 12 residues. The germline V gene encodes CDR1 LGHDT and CDR2 YNNKEL (reference sequence). Trimming took off 4 bases at V and 11 bases at J, with 14 bases between the two ends. Drawing the rest from reference TRBV3-1 and TRBJ1-1, the complete variable domain is DTAVSQTPKYLVTQMGNDKSIKCEQNLGHDTMYWYKQDSKKFLKIMFSYNNKELIINETVPNRFSPKSPDKAHLNLHINSLELGDSAVYFCASSPTGQRAFFGQGTRLTVV.

This clonotype was observed a few times. The rearrangement uses TRBV29-1 and TRBJ2-4, with D unclear. Germline V gene lookup returns CDR1 SQVTM and CDR2 ANQGSEA. Deletions cut 5 bases from V and 0 bases from J, with 11 bases between. The CDR3 has 14 residues. CDR3 coding DNA: TGCAGCGTTCTCTCAAGAGTAGCCAAAAACATTCAGTACTTC. Translated, it gives CSVLSRVAKNIQYF.

This clonotype was observed a single time. Here the CDR3 DNA reads TGTGCCAGCAGTTACAGGGGGAGAGTTTTTGGCACAGATACGCAGTATTTT. Translated: CASSYRGRVFGTDTQYF. J is TRBJ2-3 and V is TRBV6-5; perhaps TRBD1 as D (6 bases). Germline V gene data show CDR1 as MNHEY and CDR2 as SVGAGI. Trimming shortened V by 2 bases and J by 1 base, and 16 bases separated the two germline ends. There are 17 residues in the CDR3.

This clonotype came up a few times. The chain carries TRBV27 and TRBJ1-5; D unresolved. The V and J ends lost 5 bases and 6 bases respectively, with 20 bases between them. The germline V gene encodes CDR1 MNHEY and CDR2 SMNVEV (reference sequence). The CDR3 loop spans 16 amino acids. The CDR3 loop reads CASSPPFAGFAQPQHF. In DNA form, the CDR3 reads TGTGCCAGCAGTCCCCCTTTTGCCGGGTTTGCTCAGCCCCAGCATTTT.

J is TRBJ2-3 and V is TRBV4-3; either TRBD1 or TRBD2 may fit D (7 bases each). The CDR3 is 15 amino acids. In germline, CDR1 is LGHNA, CDR2 YSLEER. Deletions cut 0 bases from V and 5 bases from J, with 12 bases between. CDR3 nucleotides: TGCGCCAGCAGCCAAGATGGGAGGGGGCAAGATACGCAGTATTTT. Encoded protein: CASSQDGRGQDTQYF.

The chain carries TRBV7-9 and TRBJ2-3; D unclear. The germline gives CDR1 SEHNR, CDR2 FQNEAQ (reference sequence). The V end lost 5 bases, the J end lost 2 bases, and 17 bases lay between the germline ends. This CDR3 comprises 16 residues. Here the CDR3 reads CASSVPQDGFTDTQYF. CDR3 DNA: TGTGCCAGCAGCGTCCCCCAGGACGGGTTCACAGATACGCAGTATTTT.

The gene calls are TRBV7-6 and TRBJ2-2, with a tentative D call TRBD2 (5 bases). Per germline, CDR1 SGHVS and CDR2 FNYEAQ. The CDR3 length is 15 residues. Between the trimmed V and J ends, which lost 3 bases and 4 bases, there was a span of 12 bases. The CDR3 loop is CASSLSPGLTGELFF. Written as DNA, the CDR3 is TGTGCCAGCAGCTTGTCCCCAGGACTCACCGGGGAGCTGTTTTTT.

The chain carries TRBV11-1 and TRBJ1-2; D is uncertain. In germline, CDR1 is SGHAT, CDR2 FQDESV (reference sequence). The length of the CDR3 is 13 residues. Trimming removed 5 bases at V and 0 bases at J, with 7 bases between. This CDR3 reads CASSLRANYGYTF. In nucleotides, the CDR3 is TGTGCCAGCAGCCTGAGAGCTAACTATGGCTACACCTTC.

V and J are TRBV12-3 or TRBV12-4 and TRBJ2-3, with 12 positions matching TRBD2. The CDR3 extends over 15 amino acids. The ends lost 3 bases at V and 10 bases at J; junction bases unmatched: 8. The CDR3 sequence is CASSLAASGGAAQYF. CDR3 bases: TGTGCCAGCAGTTTGGCTGCTAGCGGGGGGGCTGCGCAGTATTTT.

This sequence joins TRBV5-5 and TRBJ2-3; unclear D gene. Germline lookup yields CDR1 SGHKS and CDR2 YYEKEE (reference sequence). The CDR3 length is 16 residues. Trimming cost V 0 bases and J 3 bases, with 14 bases left between them. CDR3 DNA sequence: TGTGCCAGCAGCTTGGTTCCTCCAAGCCGGACAGATACGCAGTATTTT. Amino acids: CASSLVPPSRTDTQYF.

The genes are TRBV4-2 and TRBJ2-5; 8 nucleotides align to TRBD1. The V gene end was trimmed by 4 bases and the J gene end by 4 bases; junction bases not matched to a gene: 5. Germline assignment: CDR1 LGHNA and CDR2 YNFKEQ. There are 14 residues in the CDR3. This CDR3 reads CASSPFRGPETQYF. The CDR3 DNA follows: TGTGCCAGCAGCCCATTCAGGGGGCCAGAGACCCAGTACTTC.

This clonotype came up a few times. V is TRBV5-1 and J is TRBJ2-3; D not resolved. Trimming pared 4 bases from V and 2 bases from J, leaving 14 bases between. The CDR3 spans 15 residues. Germline V CDR1 and CDR2: SGHRS, YFSETQ. The CDR3 DNA reads TGCGCCAGCAGCCACATACTCCAACCCACAGATACGCAGTATTTT. Translated: CASSHILQPTDTQYF.

The chain's CDR3 is CASSEQGATGNTIYF. Here the CDR3 DNA reads TGTGCCAGCAGCGAGCAGGGGGCTACTGGAAACACCATATATTTT. The chain uses TRBV9 and TRBJ1-3, with 8 positions matching TRBD1. Germline V gives CDR1 SGDLS, CDR2 YYNGEE. The CDR3 loop spans 15 amino acids. Losses at the gene ends were 3 bases for V and 2 bases for J; bases not matched to a gene: 4.

This chain's CDR3 is CASSSHPGADTQYF. CDR3 nucleotide sequence: TGTGCCAGCAGCTCCCACCCGGGGGCAGATACGCAGTATTTT. The V gene is TRBV7-2, the J gene TRBJ2-3; perhaps TRBD2 as D (6 bases). Between the trimmed V and J ends, which lost 4 bases and 4 bases, there was a span of 12 bases. Per germline, CDR1 SGHTA and CDR2 FQGNSA. The CDR3 contains 14 residues.

This clonotype was detected a few times. The rearrangement links TRBV27 to TRBJ2-5; D possibly uses TRBD1 or TRBD2 (5 bases each). Per the germline V gene, CDR1 is MNHEY and CDR2 is SMNVEV (reference sequence). V dropped 5 bases and J dropped 0 bases, with 19 bases sitting between them. The CDR3 length is 17 residues. In DNA form, the CDR3 reads TGTGCCAGCAGTGGTGGACGGGGCGAAGCGTACCAAGAGACCCAGTACTTC. Amino acid sequence: CASSGGRGEAYQETQYF.

There are many counts of this clonotype. This chain links TRBV7-2 with TRBJ1-4, with a weak D call TRBD1 (5 bases). This CDR3 has 16 residues. Trimming pared 5 bases from V and 8 bases from J, leaving 21 bases between. Per the germline V gene, CDR1 is SGHTA and CDR2 is FQGNSA. The CDR3 spells CASSPFMGEGWEKLFF. The DNA of the CDR3 is TGTGCCAGCAGCCCATTCATGGGGGAGGGCTGGGAAAAACTGTTTTTT. Drawing the rest from reference TRBV7-2 and TRBJ1-4, the complete variable domain is GAGVSQSPSNKVTEKGKDVELRCDPISGHTALYWYRQSLGQGLEFLIYFQGNSAPDKSGLPSDRFSAERTGGSVSTLTIQRTQQEDSAVYLCASSPFMGEGWEKLFFGSGTQLSVL.

This clonotype turned up a few times. This rearrangement joins TRBV9 to TRBJ2-2; D is undetermined. Trimming pared 0 bases from V and 8 bases from J, leaving 5 bases between. CDR3 size: 12 residues. Germline values: CDR1 SGDLS, CDR2 YYNGEE. The CDR3 region is CASSVGKGELFF. The DNA of the CDR3 is TGTGCCAGCAGCGTAGGGAAGGGGGAGCTGTTTTTT.

The CDR3 DNA is TGTGCCAGCAGCCGGGACAGCTACAGGACCTCCTACGAGCAGTACTTC. This encodes CASSRDSYRTSYEQYF. This chain joins TRBV6-2 or TRBV6-3 and TRBJ2-7, with 7 positions matching TRBD1. The CDR3 runs 16 residues. The V and J ends lost 6 bases and 0 bases, in that order; junction bases with no gene match: 11. Germline V gives CDR1 MNHEY, CDR2 SVGEGT.